These 26 T cell receptor beta chains came from one sample sequenced in a study of blood T cell repertoires in COVID-19. The protocol was immunoSEQ multiplex PCR, while the TCRdb copy is restricted to in-frame clones and leaves out a portion. The sample lists 190,000 or so clones; around 90% were seen once. The source material was peripheral blood. The receptors derive from a middle-aged man with active or convalescent COVID-19.

The chain joins TRBV6-2 or TRBV6-3 to TRBJ1-2, with TRBD1 matching over 9 bases. From germline, CDR1 is MNHEY and CDR2 SVGEGT. This CDR3 is 17 amino acids long. The junction had 17 bases not matched to a gene; V was cut back by 5 bases and J by 7 bases. In nucleotides, the CDR3 is TGTGCCAGCAGTGACCTCATTCCGGGACAGGGAAATGGTGGCTACACCTTC. It yields the protein CASSDLIPGQGNGGYTF.

This chain links TRBV30 with TRBJ1-1; weak D call: TRBD1 (5 bases). Trimming cost V 2 bases and J 4 bases, with 11 bases left between them. The CDR3 totals 13 residues. Germline CDR1 and CDR2: GTSNPN and SVGIG (reference sequence). CDR3 in amino acids: CAWSTWGATEAFF. CDR3 bases: TGTGCCTGGAGTACGTGGGGCGCCACTGAAGCTTTCTTT. Full variable domain (rest looked up from reference TRBV30 and TRBJ1-1): SQTIHQWPATLVQPVGSPLSLECTVEGTSNPNLYWYRQAAGRGLQLLFYSVGIGQISSEVPQNLSASRPQDRQFILSSKKLLLSDSGFYLCAWSTWGATEAFFGQGTRLTVV.

This rearrangement joins TRBV9 to TRBJ2-3; 9 bases agree with TRBD1. Trimming at V came to 3 bases and at J to 0 bases, leaving 2 bases not matched to a gene. This CDR3 has 15 amino acids. CDR1 and CDR2 (germline): SGDLS, YYNGEE. In DNA form, the CDR3 reads TGTGCCAGCAGCGGGACAGGGGACAGCACAGATACGCAGTATTTT. Its translation: CASSGTGDSTDTQYF.

J is TRBJ1-5 and V is TRBV10-2, with 7 nucleotides matching TRBD1. The V and J ends lost 5 bases and 7 bases, in that order; junction bases with no gene match: 5. This CDR3 contains 13 residues. Germline V gives CDR1 WSHSY, CDR2 SAAADI. In nucleotides, the CDR3 is TGCGCCAGCAGTTACAGGGGTGGGCAGCCCCAGCATTTT. The encoded protein is CASSYRGGQPQHF.

This clone was counted once. The genes are TRBV30 and TRBJ1-2; no definite D call. CDR3 length: 12 amino acids. V was clipped by 5 bases and J by 7 bases, with 14 bases between them. Germline V CDR1 and CDR2: GTSNPN, SVGIG (reference sequence). DNA of the CDR3: TGTGCCTGGTCTTCGTCCGGAGGTGGCTACACCTTC. Translating gives CAWSSSGGGYTF.

The chain is built from TRBV5-1 and TRBJ2-2; 10 positions match TRBD1. Unmatched junction bases numbered 4, after V lost 5 bases and J lost 6 bases. The CDR3 totals 14 residues. In germline, CDR1 is SGHRS, CDR2 YFSETQ. The CDR3 reads CASRGTGAAGELFF. Here the CDR3 DNA reads TGCGCCAGCAGGGGGACAGGGGCGGCCGGGGAGCTGTTTTTT. The whole variable domain, remainder taken from reference TRBV5-1 and TRBJ2-2, is KAGVTQTPRYLIKTRGQQVTLSCSPISGHRSVSWYQQTPGQGLQFLFEYFSETQRNKGNFPGRFSGRQFSNSRSEMNVSTLELGDSALYLCASRGTGAAGELFFGEGSRLTVL.

The rearrangement uses TRBV7-3 and TRBJ2-2; 9 bases map to TRBD2. Germline V CDR1 and CDR2: SGHTA, FQGTGA. The CDR3 sequence is 15 residues long. V lost 3 bases, J lost 5 bases, and 4 bases stayed unmatched. CDR3 region: CASSLTSGQTGELFF. CDR3 in DNA: TGTGCCAGCAGCTTGACTAGCGGTCAGACCGGGGAGCTGTTTTTT. The variable domain in full, completed from reference TRBV7-3 and TRBJ2-2, reads GAGVSQTPSNKVTEKGKYVELRCDPISGHTALYWYRQSLGQGPEFLIYFQGTGAADDSGLPNDRFFAVRPEGSVSTLKIQRTERGDSAVYLCASSLTSGQTGELFFGEGSRLTVL.

The chain carries TRBV4-3 and TRBJ2-7; 7 bases map to TRBD1. Germline CDR1 LGHNA, CDR2 YSLEER. The CDR3 runs to 16 residues. Losses at the gene ends were 5 bases for V and 1 base for J; bases not matched to a gene: 11. CDR3 protein: CASSNHRGQKSYEQYF. The CDR3 DNA reads as TGCGCCAGCAGCAACCACCGGGGACAGAAGTCCTACGAGCAGTACTTC.

Points on this clone: Sequence at one end of the junction differs from germline and may be a read error. V gene TRBV7-7 combines with J gene TRBJ2-5; 9 positions agree with TRBD1. CDR3 length equals 16 residues. Germline CDR1 reads SSHAT; CDR2 reads FNYEAQ (reference sequence). The CDR3 region is CASSPGTGISWETQYF. The CDR3 bases are TGTGCTAGCAGCCCCGGGACAGGGATTTCGTGGGAGACCCAGTACTTC.

Points on this clone: The sample holds other DNA sequences that translate to the same CDR3. CDR3 sequence (DNA): TGTGCCAGCAGCTTAAGCGGGGGCTACCAAGAGACCCAGTACTTC. Translating gives CASSLSGGYQETQYF. The V call is TRBV11-2, the J call TRBJ2-5, with TRBD2 matching 8 bases. Germline loops: CDR1 SGHAT, CDR2 FQNNGV. The V gene end was trimmed by 2 bases and the J gene end by 0 bases; junction bases not matched to a gene: 2. The CDR3 covers 15 residues.

V gene TRBV27 combines with J gene TRBJ2-5, with 11 bases fitting TRBD1. Germline V lookup: CDR1 MNHEY, CDR2 SMNVEV (reference sequence). The CDR3 has 14 residues. V was clipped by 2 bases and J by 7 bases; unmatched bases: 3. The CDR3 bases are TGTGCCAGCAGTTTAAGTGGGACAGGGGGGACCCAGTACTTC. Protein sequence: CASSLSGTGGTQYF.

The chain joins TRBV5-3 to TRBJ2-5; D possibly corresponds to TRBD1 (5 bases). TRBV5-3 is known as an ORF, though its function is uncertain. V was shortened by 6 bases and J by 5 bases, with 14 bases between the two germline ends. There are 13 residues in the CDR3. CDR3 sequence: CARTPRAGETQYF. In DNA form, the CDR3 reads TGTGCCAGAACCCCCCGGGCAGGGGAGACCCAGTACTTC.

This clone was picked up one time. This sequence joins TRBV28 and TRBJ2-3; TRBD2 might be the D (7 bases). Per the germline V gene, CDR1 is MDHEN and CDR2 is SYDVKM. V lost 2 bases, J lost 1 base, and 13 bases lay in between. This CDR3 is 16 amino acids long. This CDR3 is CASSLPGRGRTDTQYF. The CDR3 region has the DNA TGTGCCAGCAGTTTACCGGGGCGGGGGCGCACAGATACGCAGTATTTT.

J is TRBJ2-7 and V is TRBV10-1; 7 nucleotides align to TRBD1. This CDR3 region has 15 residues. The trim removed 9 bases at V and 4 bases at J, leaving 15 bases unmatched. Germline V gene sequence: CDR1 WNHNN, CDR2 SYGVQD (reference sequence). DNA for the CDR3: TGCGCCAGTGAATCTACAGGGACAGCGATTTACGAGCAGTACTTC. Residues: CASESTGTAIYEQYF.

This clone was detected only a few times. The chain couples TRBV18 to TRBJ2-7; D is uncertain. The germline V and J ends were trimmed by 2 bases and 7 bases, with 18 bases remaining between them. The germline V gene has CDR1 KGHSH and CDR2 LQKENI. The CDR3 is 15 amino acids. The DNA for the CDR3 is TGTGCCAGCTCACCAACAACTCCCCGTCCTAGGGAGCAGTACTTC. This sequence encodes CASSPTTPRPREQYF.

This sequence joins TRBV18 and TRBJ2-2; a weak D match, TRBD2 (5 bases). This CDR3 is 17 amino acids long. Trimming shortened V by 0 bases and J by 5 bases, and 16 bases separated the two germline ends. Germline V gene lookup returns CDR1 KGHSH and CDR2 LQKENI. This chain's CDR3 is CASSPPAANLMTGELFF. In nucleotides, the CDR3 is TGTGCCAGCTCACCACCAGCGGCCAACTTAATGACCGGGGAGCTGTTTTTT.

The chain recombines TRBV7-2 with TRBJ1-2, with D hard to call. V lost 1 base to trimming and J lost 8 bases, with 11 bases between them. The germline gives CDR1 SGHTA, CDR2 FQGNSA. There are 13 residues in the CDR3. The CDR3 spells CASSLGGREGYTF. CDR3 bases: TGTGCCAGCAGCTTAGGAGGGCGGGAGGGCTACACCTTC.

The CDR3 region is CASRERISTDTQYF. CDR3 in DNA: TGTGCCAGCAGAGAGAGGATTAGCACAGATACGCAGTATTTT. The rearrangement joins TRBV11-3 to TRBJ2-3; D uncertain. The CDR3 covers 14 residues. V lost 6 bases and J lost 0, with 10 bases in between. Germline CDR1 and CDR2: SGHNT and YENEEA.

On this clone: At the DNA level, this CDR3 is encoded by other sequences in the same sample as well. For the CDR3, the DNA is TGTGCCAGCAGTTCTCTCGCGGGGGGGGGAAATGAGCAGTTCTTC. Amino acid sequence: CASSSLAGGGNEQFF. J is TRBJ2-1 and V is TRBV27; 9 nucleotides match TRBD2. With V trimmed by 4 bases and J by 7 bases, 8 bases remained unmatched. In germline, CDR1 is MNHEY, CDR2 SMNVEV (reference sequence). The CDR3 loop spans 15 amino acids.

In this sample, this clone turned up once. This chain joins TRBV3-1 (or the pseudogene TRBV3-2) and TRBJ1-4, with no clear D. Germline CDR1 LGHDT, CDR2 YNNKEL (reference sequence). The CDR3 is 15 residues long. Trimming removed 4 bases at V and 8 bases at J, with 17 bases between. DNA of the CDR3: TGTGCCAGCAGCCTAAGTGGAGGGTTGGGCGAAAAACTGTTTTTT. Amino acid sequence: CASSLSGGLGEKLFF.

V usage is TRBV2 and J usage is TRBJ1-2, with TRBD1 identical over 8 bases. The V gene end was trimmed by 4 bases and the J gene end by 6 bases; junction bases not matched to a gene: 4. The CDR3 consists of 13 residues. From germline, CDR1 is SNHLY and CDR2 FYNNEI. The CDR3 loop reads CASSVDRGNGYTF. For the CDR3, the DNA is TGTGCCAGCAGTGTCGACAGGGGAAATGGCTACACCTTC.

This rearrangement joins TRBV6-5 to TRBJ2-3; TRBD2 is a possible D gene (5 bases). The germline CDR1 and CDR2 sequences are MNHEY and SVGAGI. Trimming cost V 6 bases and J 11 bases, with 24 bases left between them. The CDR3 is 15 amino acids. Written as DNA, the CDR3 is TGTGCCAGCAGACTAGGACGAGCGCCGATCGGTAGGCAGTATTTT. Translated, it gives CASRLGRAPIGRQYF.

The J gene is TRBJ2-7, the V gene TRBV4-1, with 7 positions matching TRBD1. With V trimmed by 1 base and J by 3 bases, 9 bases remained unmatched. The CDR3 is made up of 16 amino acids. Germline CDR1 is MGHRA and CDR2 is YSYEKL. CDR3 loop: CASSQGMTGNLYEQYF. As DNA, the CDR3 is TGCGCCAGCAGCCAAGGAATGACAGGGAACCTCTACGAGCAGTACTTC.

This chain connects TRBV28 to TRBJ1-5; perhaps TRBD1 as D (5 bases). The CDR3 spans 12 residues. CDR1 is MDHEN, CDR2 SYDVKM, per germline. Trimming removed 5 bases at V and 8 bases at J, with 10 bases between. The CDR3 loop reads CASSTQVKPQHF. Written as DNA, the CDR3 is TGTGCCAGCAGTACACAGGTCAAGCCCCAGCATTTT.

This chain links TRBV29-1 with TRBJ2-1; a weak D match, TRBD1 (5 bases). The CDR3 has 13 residues. Trimming took 4 bases from V and 5 from J, leaving 12 bases between them. From germline, CDR1 is SQVTM and CDR2 ANQGSEA. CDR3 region: CSVVRESHNEQFF. CDR3 nucleotides: TGCAGCGTTGTCAGGGAATCGCACAATGAGCAGTTCTTC.

About this clone: Additional DNA sequences in this sample encode the identical CDR3. This CDR3 is CSVATGVNQPQHF. CDR3 coding DNA: TGCAGCGTGGCCACAGGGGTGAATCAGCCCCAGCATTTT. The chain has TRBV29-1 and TRBJ1-5, with 7 bases matching TRBD1. The germline gives CDR1 SQVTM, CDR2 ANQGSEA. The CDR3 has 13 residues. V shed 6 bases, J shed 4 bases, and the junction held 6 bases outside the gene matches.